This T cell receptor (beta chain) was retrieved from a study of T cell repertoires in ileal Crohn's disease. Whole-study context: Approximately 32% were active smokers at surgery; median disease duration was approximately 8.5 years. Thiopurines (under 12) or anti-TNF agents (around 19) were given postoperatively to about half.

Points from the study as a whole: Postoperative endoscopy occurred within one year, median about 7.3 months. Sorted CD8 T cells held more high-frequency clones than CD4.

Germline loops: CDR1 DFQATT, CDR2 SNEGSKA (reference sequence). V lost 3 bases, J lost 3 bases, and 3 bases lay in between. The CDR3 totals 11 residues. Time point in this sample: neoterminal ileum biopsy at postoperative endoscopy, about 6 months after surgery. On this clone itself: As yet, its antigen is unknown.

Data came from immunoSEQ multiplex PCR; TCRdb stores just in-frame clones and leaves some out. The sample carries 13,000 to 15,000 clones, about three quarters recorded once. This sequence joins TRBV20-1 and TRBJ1-3; D is ambiguous. The clonotype comes from an adult with Crohn's disease. Source material: ileal tissue. In DNA form, the CDR3 reads TGCAGTGCTAGGGGTGGAAACACCATATATTTT. The encoded protein is CSARGGNTIYF.